The clone carrying this TCR beta chain was detected once. Its antigen is as yet unknown. Original processing notes: Because ImmunoSEQ provided only junction sequences with no quality scores, the filtering differed. The protocol was immunoSEQ multiplex PCR, while the TCRdb copy is restricted to in-frame clones and leaves out a portion. For V, J and clone size, that table is used; D and trimming come from the DNA. The table has around 1.1 million clones, roughly 74% seen once. The data are from a study of shared clonotypes between healthy human individuals. Study-wide results and caveats: Sorted-subset sequencing was shown by rarefaction to be incomplete despite large depth. The authors sampled blood alone, and tissue repertoires likely differ.

Germline trimming cut 6 bases from V and 7 bases from J; bases unmatched to any gene: 11. The CDR3 spans 14 residues. Looked up from germline, CDR1 is MNHEY and CDR2 is SMNVEV (reference sequence). This receptor was taken from a man aged 18 to 35 in good health. Some clones in this sample may be carry-over from other donors' samples. The V and J genes are TRBV27 and TRBJ2-7; TRBD2 aligns across 8 bases. Sequences were obtained from memory CD4+ T cells from PBMCs. Specified subset: CD45RA-negative fraction. CDR3: CASSRSGTFSEQYF. The DNA for the CDR3 is TGTGCCAGCAGCCGTAGCGGGACATTCTCAGAGCAGTACTTC.